Detailed here is one T cell receptor beta chain. This clonotype was seen at least ten times. Its antigen is still unknown. Base qualities are missing; no much larger clone stands one base away. The data originate from a study of T cells in Graves' hyperthyroidism and ophthalmopathy (dated by TCRdb to about 2019). Regarding the complete study: Peripheral blood samples were taken at initial diagnosis, before any treatment was given. To identify distinguishing TCR V-J signatures, a discovery cohort of 90 to 100 patients was used, comprising 40 to 45 with Graves' ophthalmopathy and some 60 with stable Graves' hyperthyroidism. Prospective prediction of ophthalmopathy was tested in an independent validation cohort of under 20 hyperthyroidism patients and 17 patients who later progressed to ophthalmopathy. For training and testing, the 100 or so patients in the discovery cohort were randomly divided in a 7:3 ratio. The study also compared thyroid tissue and blood T-cell repertoires from a handful of Graves' hyperthyroidism patients. After blood sampling, hyperthyroidism patients were treated with methimazole at a starting dose of 30 mg daily, and ophthalmopathy patients were treated with high-dose intravenous methylprednisolone. The paper describes TCR Vbeta CDR3 sequencing of some 130 peripheral blood samples, made up of around 41 ophthalmopathy patients, roughly 80 hyperthyroidism patients and 17 progressor patients.

Hyperthyroidism patients were newly diagnosed, had a disease duration of under 2 months, and were aged 18 to 65 years. Patients with uncontrolled infections, other autoimmune diseases, pregnancy or lactation were excluded. Diagnoses were established on the basis of clinical symptoms, serum thyroxine and TRAb, thyroid ultrasound, and orbital computed tomography. Blood from progressor patients was collected at the time of first diagnosis with hyperthyroidism, before any ophthalmopathy symptoms had appeared. PBMCs were separated from around 9.1 ml of fresh peripheral blood using Ficoll-Paque density gradient centrifugation. Progressor patients were initially diagnosed with Graves' hyperthyroidism and developed ophthalmopathy during follow-up. Total RNA was extracted with Trizol reagent, and quality was checked on an Agilent 2100 Bioanalyzer. The TCR beta CDR3 regions were amplified from RNA transcripts. The TCR CDR3 was subjected to a first round of RT-PCR using the HTBI primer set and the Qiagen OneStep RT-PCR kit. Libraries were constructed in a second round of multiplex PCR, after which size selection and purification were carried out. Sequencing of the libraries was done on an Illumina HiSeq2000 using paired-end 100 bp reads. In the authors' own workflow: SOAPnuke was used to process the raw data, removing reads that contained adapters or uncalled bases, had a mean Phred below 15, or lacked an exact match to the constant primer or identifier. COPE v1.2.5 was used to merge high-quality paired reads, and clonotypes were defined as unique nucleotide sequences. Clonotypes were aligned to IMGT TRBV, TRBD and TRBJ reference segments using MiTCR v1.1. Analysis was restricted to V-J combinations with a frequency above 0.0001, which covered roughly 99% of repertoires. A TCS score was defined as the ratio of F50 (clonal expansion) to E x V (chaos), with BLOSUM62-based TCRdist applied between CDR3 peptides within each V-J. Welch's t-statistics and random forest reduced 500 to 650 V-J features to 10 to 15, which were used in a naive Bayes classifier (R e1071). In-frame beta chains were kept once TCRdb had trimmed the public reads at Q25 with fastp and called clones with MiXCR. A single entry per CDR3 protein holds the most common genes and DNA from its merged rows. TCRdb's processing, not the authors', yielded these V and J calls. The sample table records 250,000 to 300,000 distinct CDR3 sequences; roughly 15% of these occur just once. The ten largest make up about an eighth of the sample.

Taken from cysteine to phenylalanine, the CDR3 has 14 residues. The CDR3 DNA has 42 bases and is translated from base 1. Unmatched junction bases come to 4, with V trimmed by 3 bases and J by 6 bases. CDR1 and CDR2 (SEHNR, FQNEAQ) derive from the germline V gene (reference sequence). General conclusions and limits of the study: A 13 V-J signature model separated ophthalmopathy from stable hyperthyroidism, with around 88% sensitivity and roughly 81% specificity in cross-validation and 80%/75% in testing. Most expanded thyroid clonotypes (frequency above 0.001) were also found in blood, which suggests that blood repertoires may mirror thyroid immune responses. Sample size was not statistically predetermined, and blinding of investigators to group allocation was not performed. During validation, the model predicted progression to ophthalmopathy a median of approximately 6 months ahead of onset, with approximately 70% sensitivity and about 75% specificity.

Rearrangement joined TRBV7-9 to TRBJ2-1; TRBD2 fits 8 bases in the junction. The sequenced sample consisted of blood. This clonotype was sampled from a middle-aged woman with Graves' hyperthyroidism that later progressed to Graves' ophthalmopathy. The CDR3 region reads CASSFRTSPNEQFF. The DNA reads TGTGCCAGCAGCTTTAGGACTAGCCCCAATGAGCAGTTCTTC.